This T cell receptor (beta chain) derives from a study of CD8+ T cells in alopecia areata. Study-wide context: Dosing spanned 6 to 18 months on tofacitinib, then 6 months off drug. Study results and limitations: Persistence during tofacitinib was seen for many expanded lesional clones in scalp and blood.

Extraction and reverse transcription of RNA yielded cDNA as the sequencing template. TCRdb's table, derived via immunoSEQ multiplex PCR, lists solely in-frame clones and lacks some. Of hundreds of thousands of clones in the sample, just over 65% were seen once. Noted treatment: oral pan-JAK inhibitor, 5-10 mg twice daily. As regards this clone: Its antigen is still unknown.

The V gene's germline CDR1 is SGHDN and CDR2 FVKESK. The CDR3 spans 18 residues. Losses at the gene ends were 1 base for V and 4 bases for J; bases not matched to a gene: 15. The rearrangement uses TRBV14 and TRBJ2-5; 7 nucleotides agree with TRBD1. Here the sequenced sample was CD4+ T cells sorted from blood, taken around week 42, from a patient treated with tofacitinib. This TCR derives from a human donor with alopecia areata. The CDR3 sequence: CASSQANPPTGARETQYF. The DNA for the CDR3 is TGTGCCAGCAGCCAAGCTAATCCCCCTACAGGGGCACGAGAGACCCAGTACTTC. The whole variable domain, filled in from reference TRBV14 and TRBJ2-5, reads EAGVTQFPSHSVIEKGQTVTLRCDPISGHDNLYWYRRVMGKEIKFLLHFVKESKQDESGMPNNRFLAERTGGTYSTLKVQPAELEDSGVYFCASSQANPPTGARETQYFGPGTRLLVL.